This passage covers 26 T cell receptor beta chains from one sample sequenced in a study of blood T cell repertoires in COVID-19. Libraries were prepared by immunoSEQ multiplex PCR; TCRdb keeps only in-frame clonotypes and omits some of them. The sample comprises more than 400,000 clones, roughly 88% of which are singletons, and around 0.6% rests with the top ten. The specimen sequenced was PBMCs or T cells enriched from blood (not recorded which). The receptor set was obtained from a man aged 18 to 29 who had recovered from COVID-19.

DNA of the CDR3: TGTGCCACCTGGGACAGGGGCAATGAAAAACTGTTTTTT. This translates into CATWDRGNEKLFF. This chain connects TRBV10-3 to TRBJ1-4; TRBD1 agrees at 10 bases. From germline, CDR1 is ENHRY and CDR2 SYGVKD. J gave up 5 bases and V 10 bases, and 4 bases lay outside the gene matches. This CDR3 is built from 13 residues.

J is TRBJ1-3 and V is TRBV5-8; D gene unclear. Trimming removed 0 bases from V and 5 bases from J, with 9 bases in between. CDR3 length equals 14 residues. Germline CDR1 and CDR2: SGHTS and YDEGEE. The CDR3 here is CASSLGHNRNTIYF. The CDR3 DNA reads TGTGCCAGCAGCTTGGGACATAATAGAAACACCATATATTTT.

This chain uses TRBV28 with TRBJ2-7, with 13 nucleotides matching TRBD2. V was pared by 6 bases and J by 3 bases, with 17 bases of the junction left unmatched. The CDR3 is 19 amino acids. The germline V gene encodes CDR1 MDHEN and CDR2 SYDVKM. The CDR3 region is CASSPTRLAGGLSHYEQYF. The DNA for the CDR3 is TGTGCCAGCAGCCCGACGCGACTAGCGGGAGGCCTGAGCCACTACGAGCAGTACTTC.

The chain carries TRBV11-3 and TRBJ2-3; 10 nucleotides match TRBD2. Germline lookup yields CDR1 SGHNT and CDR2 YENEEA. The CDR3 is 16 residues long. The trim removed 2 bases at V and 0 bases at J, leaving 2 bases unmatched. CDR3 sequence: CASSLLAGASTDTQYF. The CDR3 DNA is TGTGCCAGCAGCTTACTAGCGGGAGCTAGCACAGATACGCAGTATTTT.

The gene calls are TRBV18 and TRBJ2-2; 11 nucleotides align to TRBD2. The germline V gene has CDR1 KGHSH and CDR2 LQKENI. There are 15 residues in the CDR3. V lost 6 bases and J lost 6; bases outside the gene matches: 6. The CDR3 DNA reads as TGTGCCAGCTCGACCACTAGCGGGGGTTCCGGGGAGCTGTTTTTT. This translates into CASSTTSGGSGELFF.

This rearrangement joins TRBV7-3 to TRBJ2-3; 8 bases map to TRBD1. V shed 1 base and J 1 base; nucleotides not matched to a gene: 1. Germline CDR1 and CDR2: SGHTA and FQGTGA. CDR3 size: 15 residues. Here the CDR3 reads CASSLMGQGTDTQYF. For the CDR3, the DNA is TGTGCCAGCAGCTTAATGGGACAGGGCACAGATACGCAGTATTTT.

The J gene is TRBJ1-6, the V gene TRBV5-6; 7 bases are a match to TRBD1. The length of the CDR3 is 16 residues. Germline lookup yields CDR1 SGHDT and CDR2 YYEEEE. J lost 0 bases, V lost 3 bases, and 3 bases had no gene match. Here the CDR3 reads CASSWTGSSYNSPLHF. The CDR3 nucleotides read TGTGCCAGCAGCTGGACAGGCAGCTCCTATAATTCACCCCTCCACTTT.

The CDR3 nucleotides are TGTGCCAGTAGTACGCAGGGGAAGTTCTACATGAACACTGAAGCTTTCTTT. It encodes CASSTQGKFYMNTEAFF. The chain is built from TRBV19 and TRBJ1-1; D perhaps matches TRBD1 (6 bases). With 4 bases removed from V and 0 bases from J, the gap between germline ends came to 18 bases. This CDR3 region has 17 residues. Germline loops: CDR1 LNHDA, CDR2 SQIVND (reference sequence).

The V call is TRBV5-1, the J call TRBJ1-4, with 10 bases lining up with TRBD1. V shed 7 bases, J shed 8 bases, and the junction held 11 bases outside the gene matches. Germline V gene lookup returns CDR1 SGHRS and CDR2 YFSETQ. The CDR3 contains 15 residues. The CDR3 is CASRNPGQGFEKLFF. DNA of the CDR3: TGCGCCAGCCGTAACCCGGGACAGGGGTTCGAAAAACTGTTTTTT.

J is TRBJ2-5 and V is TRBV27, with TRBD1 matching over 9 bases. Germline loops: CDR1 MNHEY, CDR2 SMNVEV (reference sequence). The V and J ends lost 6 bases and 4 bases, in that order; junction bases with no gene match: 9. The CDR3 runs 15 residues. This CDR3 is CASRLRQGVGETQYF. The DNA for the CDR3 is TGTGCCAGCAGACTAAGACAGGGGGTTGGAGAGACCCAGTACTTC.

The genes are TRBV28 and TRBJ1-5, with D possibly being TRBD1 (5 bases). Germline V lookup: CDR1 MDHEN, CDR2 SYDVKM. Trimming removed 6 bases from V and 2 bases from J, with 14 bases in between. The CDR3 has 15 amino acids. The chain's CDR3 is CASRPRGEGNQPQHF. In nucleotides, the CDR3 is TGTGCCAGCAGGCCCCGGGGGGAGGGCAATCAGCCCCAGCATTTT.

This clone was seen more than once but under ten times. The V and J genes are TRBV5-1 and TRBJ1-2; D may be TRBD1 (6 bases). The length of the CDR3 is 13 residues. Germline CDR1 and CDR2: SGHRS and YFSETQ. V lost 1 base, J lost 8 bases, and 12 bases lay in between. The chain's CDR3 is CASSLTGPSGYTF. DNA of the CDR3: TGCGCCAGCAGCTTGACAGGGCCGTCAGGCTACACCTTC.

The CDR3 sequence is CASSPATGFPEQYF. In DNA, the CDR3 is TGTGCCAGCTCACCGGCTACAGGGTTCCCCGAGCAGTACTTC. This sequence joins TRBV18 and TRBJ2-7, with D possibly matching TRBD1 (6 bases). Germline lookup yields CDR1 KGHSH and CDR2 LQKENI. The CDR3 contains 14 residues. V dropped 3 bases and J dropped 6 bases, with 15 bases sitting between them.

The chain combines TRBV4-1 with TRBJ1-1; TRBD1 agrees at 9 bases. Per germline, CDR1 MGHRA and CDR2 YSYEKL. J gave up 1 base and V 3 bases, and 6 bases lay outside the gene matches. The CDR3 totals 16 residues. Here the CDR3 DNA reads TGCGCCAGCAGCCATACAGGGGGCCCAGAGAACACTGAAGCTTTCTTT. Translating it yields CASSHTGGPENTEAFF.

V and J are TRBV2 and TRBJ1-1; 7 bases map to TRBD1. Germline V gene data show CDR1 as SNHLY and CDR2 as FYNNEI. The ends lost 2 bases at V and 4 bases at J; junction bases unmatched: 1. CDR3 length: 13 amino acids. The CDR3 sequence is CASSEPGGTEAFF. For the CDR3, the DNA is TGTGCCAGCAGTGAACCAGGGGGCACTGAAGCTTTCTTT.

The genes are TRBV5-1 and TRBJ1-1; possible D gene TRBD1, 5 bases. The CDR3 runs 16 residues. Germline values: CDR1 SGHRS, CDR2 YFSETQ. Trimming removed 0 bases from V and 4 bases from J, with 16 bases in between. CDR3 protein: CASSLEGREVGTEAFF. The CDR3 region has the DNA TGCGCCAGCAGCTTGGAGGGCAGGGAGGTCGGCACTGAAGCTTTCTTT.

This clone was observed a single time. The chain carries TRBV5-1 and TRBJ2-1; tentative D call: TRBD1 (6 bases). Trimming left V 0 bases short and J 3 bases short, with 13 bases between. The CDR3 has 16 amino acids. CDR1 SGHRS and CDR2 YFSETQ come from the germline V gene. CDR3 DNA sequence: TGCGCCAGCAGCTTGGGATGGCAGGGGAACTACAATGAGCAGTTCTTC. This encodes CASSLGWQGNYNEQFF.

The chain combines TRBV28 with TRBJ1-4, with D maybe TRBD1 (6 bases). The germline V gene encodes CDR1 MDHEN and CDR2 SYDVKM. The CDR3 has 20 amino acids. Between the trimmed V and J ends, which lost 2 bases and 8 bases, there was a span of 30 bases. CDR3 residues: CASSLHTSVGLAGVPEKLFF. CDR3 DNA: TGTGCCAGCAGTTTACACACATCGGTGGGGCTGGCAGGGGTCCCGGAAAAACTGTTTTTT.

The chain joins TRBV19 to TRBJ2-1, with D perhaps TRBD2 (5 bases). Trimming removed 6 bases at V and 7 bases at J, with 10 bases between. Germline CDR1 and CDR2: LNHDA and SQIVND (reference sequence). The CDR3 consists of 12 residues. Written as DNA, the CDR3 is TGTGCCAGTAGAGGTGGACTGAATGAGCAGTTCTTC. Its protein is CASRGGLNEQFF.

The genes are TRBV14 and TRBJ1-4; TRBD1 matches at 9 bases. The V and J ends lost 2 bases and 4 bases, in that order; junction bases with no gene match: 2. This CDR3 region has 15 residues. CDR1 SGHDN and CDR2 FVKESK come from the germline V gene. CDR3 protein: CASSQMTGGNEKLFF. CDR3 bases: TGTGCCAGCAGCCAAATGACAGGGGGTAATGAAAAACTGTTTTTT.

J is TRBJ1-6 and V is TRBV6-5, with 8 positions matching TRBD1. In germline, CDR1 is MNHEY, CDR2 SVGAGI. Unmatched junction bases numbered 9, after V lost 5 bases and J lost 9 bases. The CDR3 consists of 15 residues. The CDR3 region has the DNA TGTGCCAGCAGTCGGACAGGGAAGAATAGTTCACCCCTCCACTTT. Amino acids: CASSRTGKNSSPLHF.

This rearrangement joins TRBV18 to TRBJ2-1, with D possibly TRBD2 on 5 matching bases. V lost 3 bases and J 4 bases, leaving 10 bases between the germline ends. This CDR3 has 14 residues. CDR1 is KGHSH, CDR2 LQKENI, per germline. CDR3 region: CASSPPPGYNEQFF. The CDR3 bases are TGTGCCAGCTCACCCCCCCCGGGGTACAATGAGCAGTTCTTC. The full variable domain, with the rest looked up from reference TRBV18 and TRBJ2-1, is NAGVMQNPRHLVRRRGQEARLRCSPMKGHSHVYWYRQLPEEGLKFMVYLQKENIIDESGMPKERFSAEFPKEGPSILRIQQVVRGDSAAYFCASSPPPGYNEQFFGPGTRLTVL.

The gene calls are TRBV4-1 and TRBJ2-1; D may be TRBD2 (6 bases). The ends were cut back, 5 bases at V and 0 bases at J, with 14 bases in the middle. The CDR3 contains 16 residues. The germline V gene encodes CDR1 MGHRA and CDR2 YSYEKL. CDR3 DNA: TGCGCCAGCAGCTTAGAAGACGGGGGCTCCTACAATGAGCAGTTCTTC. Encoded protein: CASSLEDGGSYNEQFF.

This chain uses TRBV5-1 with TRBJ2-1; D is possibly TRBD2 (6 bases). The CDR3 sequence is 17 residues long. Germline CDR1 SGHRS, CDR2 YFSETQ. Between the trimmed V and J ends, which lost 2 bases and 2 bases, there was a span of 17 bases. The CDR3 region is CASSFSGAGLAYNEQFF. In nucleotides, the CDR3 is TGCGCCAGCAGCTTTTCTGGGGCGGGGCTAGCCTACAATGAGCAGTTCTTC. Looking up the rest from reference TRBV5-1 and TRBJ2-1 gives the full variable domain: KAGVTQTPRYLIKTRGQQVTLSCSPISGHRSVSWYQQTPGQGLQFLFEYFSETQRNKGNFPGRFSGRQFSNSRSEMNVSTLELGDSALYLCASSFSGAGLAYNEQFFGPGTRLTVL.

The chain recombines TRBV29-1 with TRBJ2-2, with a weak D call TRBD1 (6 bases). Trimming shortened V by 4 bases and J by 2 bases, and 17 bases separated the two germline ends. The CDR3 has 16 amino acids. Germline V gene data show CDR1 as SQVTM and CDR2 as ANQGSEA. CDR3 nucleotide sequence: TGCAGCGTTGTACCCCTAGACAGGTCTAACACCGGGGAGCTGTTTTTT. Its translation: CSVVPLDRSNTGELFF.

This chain links TRBV27 with TRBJ2-1; tentative D call: TRBD2 (6 bases). V was pared by 2 bases and J by 4 bases, with 12 bases between. Germline loops: CDR1 MNHEY, CDR2 SMNVEV (reference sequence). The CDR3 is 15 residues long. The CDR3 here is CASSLRAGPYNEQFF. The CDR3 DNA is TGTGCCAGCAGTTTACGGGCGGGGCCATACAATGAGCAGTTCTTC.